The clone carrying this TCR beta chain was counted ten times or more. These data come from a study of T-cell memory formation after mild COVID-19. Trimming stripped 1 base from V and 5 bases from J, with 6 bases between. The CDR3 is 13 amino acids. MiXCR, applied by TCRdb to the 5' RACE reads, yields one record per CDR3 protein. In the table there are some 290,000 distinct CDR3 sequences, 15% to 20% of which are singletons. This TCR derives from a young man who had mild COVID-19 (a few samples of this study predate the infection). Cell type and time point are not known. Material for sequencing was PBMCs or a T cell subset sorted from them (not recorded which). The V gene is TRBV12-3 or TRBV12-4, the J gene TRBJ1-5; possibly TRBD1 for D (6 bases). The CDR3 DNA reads TGTGCCAGCAGTTTAGAGGGGGATCAGCCCCAGCATTTT. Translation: CASSLEGDQPQHF.